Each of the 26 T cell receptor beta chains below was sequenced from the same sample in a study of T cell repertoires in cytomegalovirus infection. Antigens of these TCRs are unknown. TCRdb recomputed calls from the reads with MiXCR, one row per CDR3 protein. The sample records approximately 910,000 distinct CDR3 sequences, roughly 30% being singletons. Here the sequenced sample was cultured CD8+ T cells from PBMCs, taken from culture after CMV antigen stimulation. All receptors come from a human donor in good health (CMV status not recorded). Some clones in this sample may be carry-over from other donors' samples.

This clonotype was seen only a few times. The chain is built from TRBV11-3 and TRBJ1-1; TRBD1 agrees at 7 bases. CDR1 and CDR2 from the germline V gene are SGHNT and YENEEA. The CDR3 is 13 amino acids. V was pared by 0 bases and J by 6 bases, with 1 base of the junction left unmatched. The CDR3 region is CASSLDTGAEAFF. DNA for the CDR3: TGTGCCAGCAGCTTAGATACAGGGGCTGAAGCTTTCTTT.

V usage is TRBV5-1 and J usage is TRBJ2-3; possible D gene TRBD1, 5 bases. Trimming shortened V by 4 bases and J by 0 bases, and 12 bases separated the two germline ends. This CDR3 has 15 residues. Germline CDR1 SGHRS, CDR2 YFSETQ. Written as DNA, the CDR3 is TGCGCCAGCAGCCCGAATGGGGCAAGCACAGATACGCAGTATTTT. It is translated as CASSPNGASTDTQYF.

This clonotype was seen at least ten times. In DNA, the CDR3 is TGTGCCAGCAGCATCGCTAGCGGGGGGGCCGCAGATACGCAGTATTTT. Its translation: CASSIASGGAADTQYF. This chain uses TRBV7-6 with TRBJ2-3, with 12 bases fitting TRBD2. The CDR3 has 16 amino acids. V lost 5 bases and J lost 4; bases outside the gene matches: 7. Germline CDR1 reads SGHVS; CDR2 reads FNYEAQ.

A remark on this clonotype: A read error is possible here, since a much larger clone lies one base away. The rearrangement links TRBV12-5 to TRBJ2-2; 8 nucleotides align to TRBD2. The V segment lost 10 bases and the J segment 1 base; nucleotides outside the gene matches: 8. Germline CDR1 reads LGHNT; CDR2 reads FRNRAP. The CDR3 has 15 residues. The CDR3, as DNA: TGTGCTAATTGTAGAGCGGGGGAGAACACCGGGGAGCTGTTTTTT. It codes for CANCRAGENTGELFF. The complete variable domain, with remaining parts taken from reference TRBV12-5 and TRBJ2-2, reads DARVTQTPRHKVTEMGQEVTMRCQPILGHNTVFWYRQTMMQGLELLAYFRNRAPLDDSGMPKDRFSAEMPDATLATLKIQPSEPRDSAVYFCANCRAGENTGELFFGEGSRLTVL.

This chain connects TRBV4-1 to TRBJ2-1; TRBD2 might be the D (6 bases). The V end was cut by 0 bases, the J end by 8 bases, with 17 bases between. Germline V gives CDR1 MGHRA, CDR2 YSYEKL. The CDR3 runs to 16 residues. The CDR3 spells CASSQDGGLLIHEQFF. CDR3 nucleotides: TGCGCCAGCAGCCAAGACGGGGGACTCCTAATCCATGAGCAGTTCTTC.

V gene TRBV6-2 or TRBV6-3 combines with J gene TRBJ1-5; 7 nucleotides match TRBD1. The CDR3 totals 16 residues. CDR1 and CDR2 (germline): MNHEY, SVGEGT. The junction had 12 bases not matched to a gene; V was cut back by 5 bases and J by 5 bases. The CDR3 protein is CASSETRQGSHQPQHF. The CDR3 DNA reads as TGTGCCAGCAGTGAGACGAGACAGGGATCACATCAGCCCCAGCATTTT.

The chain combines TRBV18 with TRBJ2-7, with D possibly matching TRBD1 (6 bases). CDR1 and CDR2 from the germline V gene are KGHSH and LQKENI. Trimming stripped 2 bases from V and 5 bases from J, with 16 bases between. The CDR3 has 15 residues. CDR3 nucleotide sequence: TGTGCCAGCTCACCAGTGGGCAGGGGAAACCACGAGCAGTACGTC. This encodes CASSPVGRGNHEQYV.

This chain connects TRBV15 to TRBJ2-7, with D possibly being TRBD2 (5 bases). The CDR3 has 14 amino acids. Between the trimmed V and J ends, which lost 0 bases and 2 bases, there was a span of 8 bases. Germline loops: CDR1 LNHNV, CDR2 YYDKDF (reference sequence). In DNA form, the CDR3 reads TGTGCCACCAGCAGAGACCTCGGGGCCTACGAGCAGTACGTC. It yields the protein CATSRDLGAYEQYV.

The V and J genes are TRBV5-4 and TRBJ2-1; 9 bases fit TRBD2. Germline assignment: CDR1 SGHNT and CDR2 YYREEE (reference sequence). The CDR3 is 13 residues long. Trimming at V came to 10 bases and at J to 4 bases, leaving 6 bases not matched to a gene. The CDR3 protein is CAVWTSAYNEQFF. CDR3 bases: TGTGCCGTCTGGACTAGCGCATACAATGAGCAGTTCTTC.

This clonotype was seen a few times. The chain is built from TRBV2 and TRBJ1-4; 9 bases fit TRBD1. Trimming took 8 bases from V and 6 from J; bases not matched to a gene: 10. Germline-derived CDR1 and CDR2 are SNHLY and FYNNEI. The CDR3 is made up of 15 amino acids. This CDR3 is CASGQGPLRYEKLFF. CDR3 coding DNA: TGTGCCAGCGGACAGGGGCCGCTTCGGTATGAAAAACTGTTTTTT.

The CDR3 sequence is CASSVSANSGGNQPQHF. In DNA, the CDR3 is TGTGCCAGCAGCGTATCAGCGAACTCGGGGGGCAATCAGCCCCAGCATTTT. The chain has TRBV9 and TRBJ1-5, with a weak D call TRBD1 (5 bases). The CDR3 runs 17 residues. From germline, CDR1 is SGDLS and CDR2 YYNGEE. The V gene lost 1 base and the J gene lost 2 bases, with 16 bases spanning the gap.

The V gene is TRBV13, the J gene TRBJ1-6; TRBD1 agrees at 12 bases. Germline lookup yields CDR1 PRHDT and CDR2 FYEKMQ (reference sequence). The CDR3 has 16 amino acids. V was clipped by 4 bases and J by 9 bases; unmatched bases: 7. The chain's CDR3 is CASSSGTGGGVSPLHF. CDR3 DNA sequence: TGTGCCAGCAGCTCAGGGACAGGGGGCGGTGTTTCACCCCTCCACTTT. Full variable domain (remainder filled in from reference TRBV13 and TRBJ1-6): AAGVIQSPRHLIKEKRETATLKCYPIPRHDTVYWYQQGPGQDPQFLISFYEKMQSDKGSIPDRFSAQQFSDYHSELNMSSLELGDSALYFCASSSGTGGGVSPLHFGNGTRLTVT.

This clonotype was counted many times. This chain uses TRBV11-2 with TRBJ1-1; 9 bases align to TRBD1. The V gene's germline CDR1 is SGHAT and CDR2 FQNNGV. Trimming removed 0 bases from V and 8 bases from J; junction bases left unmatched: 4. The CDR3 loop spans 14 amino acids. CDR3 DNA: TGTGCCAGCAGCTTAGAAGGGACAGGGATGGAAGCTTTCTTT. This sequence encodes CASSLEGTGMEAFF.

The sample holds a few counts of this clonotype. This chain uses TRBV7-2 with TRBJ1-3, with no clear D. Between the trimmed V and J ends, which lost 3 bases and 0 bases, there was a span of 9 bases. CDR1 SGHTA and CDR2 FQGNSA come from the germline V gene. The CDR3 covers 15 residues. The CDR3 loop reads CASSFVGSSGNTIYF. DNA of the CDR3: TGTGCCAGCAGCTTCGTGGGGAGCTCTGGAAACACCATATATTTT.

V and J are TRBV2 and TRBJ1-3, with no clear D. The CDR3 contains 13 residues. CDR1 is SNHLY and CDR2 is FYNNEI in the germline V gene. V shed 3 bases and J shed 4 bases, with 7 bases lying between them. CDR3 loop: CASSDHSGNTIYF. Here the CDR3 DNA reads TGTGCCAGCAGTGATCACTCCGGAAACACCATATATTTT.

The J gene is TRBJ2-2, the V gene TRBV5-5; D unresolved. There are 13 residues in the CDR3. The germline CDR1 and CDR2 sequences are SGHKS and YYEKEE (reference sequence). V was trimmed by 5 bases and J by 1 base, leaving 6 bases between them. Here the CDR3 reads CASSNKNTGELFF. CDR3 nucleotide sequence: TGTGCCAGCAGTAACAAGAACACCGGGGAGCTGTTTTTT.

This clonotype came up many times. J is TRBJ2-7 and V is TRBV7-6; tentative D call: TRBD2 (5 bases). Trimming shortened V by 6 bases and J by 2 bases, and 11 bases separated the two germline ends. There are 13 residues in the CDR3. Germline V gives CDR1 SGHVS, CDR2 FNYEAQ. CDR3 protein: CASRGDLAYEQYF. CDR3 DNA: TGTGCCAGCAGGGGAGACTTAGCCTACGAGCAGTACTTC.

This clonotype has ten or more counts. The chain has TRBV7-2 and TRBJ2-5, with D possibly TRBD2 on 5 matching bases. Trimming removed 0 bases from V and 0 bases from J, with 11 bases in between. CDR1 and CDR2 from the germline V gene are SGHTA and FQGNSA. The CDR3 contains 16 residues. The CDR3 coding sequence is TGTGCCAGCAGCTTAGCGGAGGACGCGTACCAAGAGACCCAGTACTTC. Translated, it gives CASSLAEDAYQETQYF.

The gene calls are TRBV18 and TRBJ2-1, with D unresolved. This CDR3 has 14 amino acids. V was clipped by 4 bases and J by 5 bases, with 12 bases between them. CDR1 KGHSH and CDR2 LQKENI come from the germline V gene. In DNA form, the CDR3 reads TGTGCCAGCTCACTATTTTATTGGGACAATGAGCAGTTCTTC. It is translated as CASSLFYWDNEQFF. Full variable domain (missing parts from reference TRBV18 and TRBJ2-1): NAGVMQNPRHLVRRRGQEARLRCSPMKGHSHVYWYRQLPEEGLKFMVYLQKENIIDESGMPKERFSAEFPKEGPSILRIQQVVRGDSAAYFCASSLFYWDNEQFFGPGTRLTVL.

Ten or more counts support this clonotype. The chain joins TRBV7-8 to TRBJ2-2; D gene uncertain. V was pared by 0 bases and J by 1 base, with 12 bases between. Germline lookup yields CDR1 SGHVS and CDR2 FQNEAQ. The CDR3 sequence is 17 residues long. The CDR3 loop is CASSLAYSQVNTGELFF. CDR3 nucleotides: TGTGCCAGCAGCTTAGCTTATTCCCAAGTGAACACCGGGGAGCTGTTTTTT. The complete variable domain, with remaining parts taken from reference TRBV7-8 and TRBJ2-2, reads GAGVSQSPRYKVAKRGQDVALRCDPISGHVSLFWYQQALGQGPEFLTYFQNEAQLDKSGLPSDRFFAERPEGSVSTLKIQRTQQEDSAVYLCASSLAYSQVNTGELFFGEGSRLTVL.

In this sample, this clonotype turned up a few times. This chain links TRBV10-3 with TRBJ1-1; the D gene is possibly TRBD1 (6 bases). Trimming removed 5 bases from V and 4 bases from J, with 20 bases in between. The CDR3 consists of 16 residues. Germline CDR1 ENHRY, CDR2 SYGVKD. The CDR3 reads CAISQKNRDTTTEAFF. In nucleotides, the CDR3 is TGTGCCATCAGTCAAAAAAACCGGGACACGACCACTGAAGCTTTCTTT.

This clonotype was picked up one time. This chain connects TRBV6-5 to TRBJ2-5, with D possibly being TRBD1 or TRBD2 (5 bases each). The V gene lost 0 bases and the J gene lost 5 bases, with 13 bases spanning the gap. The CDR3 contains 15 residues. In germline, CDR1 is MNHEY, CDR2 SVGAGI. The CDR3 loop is CASSYSLGDGETQYF. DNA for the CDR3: TGTGCCAGCAGTTACTCATTAGGGGACGGGGAGACCCAGTACTTC.

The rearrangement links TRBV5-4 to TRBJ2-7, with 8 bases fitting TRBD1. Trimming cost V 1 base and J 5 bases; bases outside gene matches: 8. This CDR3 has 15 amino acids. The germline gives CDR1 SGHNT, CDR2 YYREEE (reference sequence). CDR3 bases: TGTGCCAGCAGCTTGATGCAGGGGGCAAAGCACGAGCAGTACTTC. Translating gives CASSLMQGAKHEQYF.

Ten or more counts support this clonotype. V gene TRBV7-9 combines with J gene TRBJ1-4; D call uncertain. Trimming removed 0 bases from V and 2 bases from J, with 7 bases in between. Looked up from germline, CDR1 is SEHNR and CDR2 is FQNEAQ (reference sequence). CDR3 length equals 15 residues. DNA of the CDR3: TGTGCCAGCAGCTTAGCCGGGGATACTAATGAAAAACTGTTTTTT. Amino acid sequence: CASSLAGDTNEKLFF.

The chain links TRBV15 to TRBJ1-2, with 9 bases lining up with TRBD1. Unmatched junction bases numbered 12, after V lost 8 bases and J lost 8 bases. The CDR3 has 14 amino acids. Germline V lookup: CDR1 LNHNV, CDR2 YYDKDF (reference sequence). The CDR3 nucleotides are TGTGCCACCGGACCGGGACAGGGCACGTGGGGCTACACCTTC. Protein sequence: CATGPGQGTWGYTF.

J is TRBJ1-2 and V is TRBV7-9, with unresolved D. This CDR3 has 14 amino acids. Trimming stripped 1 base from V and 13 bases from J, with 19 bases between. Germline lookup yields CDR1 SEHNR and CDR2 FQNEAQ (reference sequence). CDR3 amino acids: CASSLVDGPLAGTF. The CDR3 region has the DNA TGTGCCAGCAGCTTAGTCGACGGACCCTTGGCTGGCACCTTC.